These 21 T cell receptor beta chains were all obtained from the same sample, sequenced in a study of T cell responses to AZD1222 COVID-19 vaccine. Sequencing used immunoSEQ multiplex PCR; TCRdb keeps in-frame clones, though not all of them. This table has about 48,000 clones, approximately 90% appearing once. The specimen comprised peripheral blood, sampled 28 days after the second AZD1222 dose. These receptors all come from an adult who received the AZD1222 COVID-19 vaccine.

V gene TRBV5-4 combines with J gene TRBJ2-2, with 11 nucleotides matching TRBD2. After removal of 2 bases from V and 5 bases from J, the junction contained 11 bases not matched to a gene. The CDR3 consists of 18 residues. CDR1 and CDR2 (germline): SGHNT, YYREEE (reference sequence). The CDR3 sequence is CASSFMASGRLGTGELFF. CDR3 nucleotides: TGTGCCAGCAGCTTTATGGCTAGCGGGAGGTTAGGGACCGGGGAGCTGTTTTTT.

This rearrangement joins TRBV10-3 to TRBJ1-2; D is undetermined. V was trimmed by 6 bases and J by 0 bases, leaving 11 bases between them. CDR3 size: 14 residues. Germline-derived CDR1 and CDR2 are ENHRY and SYGVKD. CDR3 sequence (DNA): TGTGCCATCAGCAGAACAGAAGCTAACTATGGCTACACCTTC. Encoded protein: CAISRTEANYGYTF.

The rearrangement uses TRBV28 and TRBJ1-6; the D is unclear. There are 13 residues in the CDR3. The germline gives CDR1 MDHEN, CDR2 SYDVKM. Deletions cut 6 bases from V and 8 bases from J, with 11 bases between. CDR3 amino acids: CASSQLGDSPLHF. For the CDR3, the DNA is TGTGCCAGCAGCCAATTGGGTGATTCACCCCTCCACTTT.

This chain connects TRBV6-1 to TRBJ1-6; 8 nucleotides agree with TRBD1. Germline trimming cut 2 bases from V and 5 bases from J; bases unmatched to any gene: 2. CDR3 size: 15 residues. From germline, CDR1 is MNHNS and CDR2 SASEGT. CDR3 coding DNA: TGTGCCAGCAGTGAATCAGGGGGCCATAATTCACCCCTCCACTTT. Translation: CASSESGGHNSPLHF.

CDR3 sequence reads: CASSLDPLMTLHF. CDR3 DNA sequence: TGTGCCAGCAGTCTCGACCCCCTCATGACCCTCCACTTT. The chain combines TRBV28 with TRBJ1-6; D is unclear. V dropped 5 bases and J dropped 14 bases, with 16 bases sitting between them. CDR3 size: 13 residues. Germline loops: CDR1 MDHEN, CDR2 SYDVKM.

The rearrangement joins TRBV7-9 to TRBJ2-7; D may match TRBD1 or TRBD2 (6 bases each). CDR1 is SEHNR, CDR2 FQNEAQ, per germline (reference sequence). V lost 3 bases and J 5 bases, leaving 11 bases between the germline ends. The CDR3 extends over 13 amino acids. The CDR3 sequence is CASSFGGPDEQYF. The CDR3 DNA reads TGTGCCAGCAGCTTTGGGGGGCCGGACGAGCAGTACTTC.

The V and J genes are TRBV12-3 or TRBV12-4 and TRBJ1-2, with TRBD1 matching 7 bases. The CDR3 totals 13 residues. Trimming removed 4 bases from V and 4 bases from J; junction bases left unmatched: 3. CDR3 coding DNA: TGTGCCAGCAGTTCCTGGGACAGCTATGGCTACACCTTC. As protein: CASSSWDSYGYTF.

The CDR3 DNA is TGTGCCAGCAGCTTAGTGGTAGGGCGCAATCAGCCCCAGCATTTT. Translation: CASSLVVGRNQPQHF. This rearrangement joins TRBV11-2 to TRBJ1-5; unclear D gene. Trimming removed 1 base from V and 2 bases from J, with 9 bases in between. This CDR3 spans 15 amino acids. Germline V gives CDR1 SGHAT, CDR2 FQNNGV.

The chain recombines TRBV6-5 with TRBJ1-2; tentative D call: TRBD1 (5 bases). This CDR3 region has 14 residues. V was cut by 6 bases and J by 3 bases, with 14 bases left in between. The germline V gene has CDR1 MNHEY and CDR2 SVGAGI. The CDR3 DNA is TGTGCCAGCAGGGCGGGGGACCGCTACTATGGCTACACCTTC. Its translation is CASRAGDRYYGYTF.

The chain joins TRBV28 to TRBJ2-7; TRBD1 aligns across 12 bases. This CDR3 spans 14 amino acids. The J segment lost 4 bases and the V segment lost 5 bases, leaving 3 bases of the junction unmatched. The V gene's germline CDR1 is MDHEN and CDR2 SYDVKM. The CDR3 DNA sequence: TGTGCCAGCAGTGGGACAGGGGGCGGATACGAGCAGTACTTC. This encodes CASSGTGGGYEQYF.

The rearrangement joins TRBV14 to TRBJ1-4; D gene ambiguous. The ends were cut back, 3 bases at V and 5 bases at J, with 4 bases in the middle. The CDR3 extends over 12 amino acids. Germline assignment: CDR1 SGHDN and CDR2 FVKESK. In DNA, the CDR3 is TGTGCCAGCAGCCAGCAGAATGAAAAACTGTTTTTT. This gives the protein CASSQQNEKLFF.

This chain joins TRBV21-1 and TRBJ2-7; the table's D call of TRBD1 was not tested on the DNA. TRBV21-1 is shown as a pseudogene. The CDR3 is made up of 13 amino acids. The CDR3: CASSTGAHYEQYF. The CDR3 DNA follows: TGTGCCAGCAGCACTGGGGCCCACTACGAGCAGTACTTC.

The rearrangement joins TRBV29-1 to TRBJ1-2; TRBD1 matches 8 bases. Germline V gene data show CDR1 as SQVTM and CDR2 as ANQGSEA. With V trimmed by 6 bases and J by 4 bases, 16 bases remained unmatched. The CDR3 is made up of 16 amino acids. The CDR3 DNA reads as TGCAGCGTCAACTGTGGGTGGACAGGGATAACCTATGGCTACACCTTC. Protein sequence: CSVNCGWTGITYGYTF. Full variable domain (remainder filled in from reference TRBV29-1 and TRBJ1-2): SAVISQKPSRDICQRGTSLTIQCQVDSQVTMMFWYRQQPGQSLTLIATANQGSEATYESGFVIDKFPISRPNLTFSTLTVSNMSPEDSSIYLCSVNCGWTGITYGYTFGSGTRLTVV.

CDR3 in amino acids: CASSDGGAAKNIQYF. In nucleotides, the CDR3 is TGTGCCAGCAGTGATGGGGGGGCAGCCAAAAACATTCAGTACTTC. The chain links TRBV2 to TRBJ2-4; D might be TRBD2 (7 bases). This CDR3 spans 15 amino acids. Trimming took off 3 bases at V and 0 bases at J, with 9 bases between the two ends. Per the germline V gene, CDR1 is SNHLY and CDR2 is FYNNEI.

The V gene is TRBV7-9, the J gene TRBJ1-2; 8 bases fit TRBD1. The CDR3 spans 12 residues. Per germline, CDR1 SEHNR and CDR2 FQNEAQ (reference sequence). The V and J ends lost 8 bases and 7 bases, in that order; junction bases with no gene match: 6. This CDR3 reads CASPDRVRGYTF. The CDR3 DNA reads TGTGCCAGCCCGGACAGGGTGCGTGGCTACACCTTC.

The gene calls are TRBV7-9 and TRBJ2-7, with D unresolved. The germline gives CDR1 SEHNR, CDR2 FQNEAQ (reference sequence). The CDR3 has 14 amino acids. Trimming stripped 0 bases from V and 3 bases from J, with 9 bases between. The CDR3 spells CASSLAQAFYEQYF. CDR3 DNA sequence: TGTGCCAGCAGCTTAGCGCAGGCCTTCTACGAGCAGTACTTC.

The chain links TRBV3-1 (or the pseudogene TRBV3-2) to TRBJ1-1; D is unclear. V was trimmed by 1 base and J by 0 bases, leaving 9 bases between them. Germline V gene lookup returns CDR1 LGHDT and CDR2 YNNKEL (reference sequence). The CDR3 has 15 residues. CDR3 nucleotides: TGTGCCAGCAGCCAAGGGTCGCAGATGAACACTGAAGCTTTCTTT. Its protein product is CASSQGSQMNTEAFF.

The gene calls are TRBV18 and TRBJ2-1; 7 positions match TRBD1. Germline assignment: CDR1 KGHSH and CDR2 LQKENI. Trimming at V came to 4 bases and at J to 5 bases, leaving 2 bases not matched to a gene. The CDR3 sequence is 13 residues long. CDR3 amino acids: CASSHGQDNEQFF. The CDR3 DNA follows: TGTGCCAGCTCACACGGACAGGACAATGAGCAGTTCTTC.

The chain couples TRBV18 to TRBJ1-1; D is unclear. The CDR3 is made up of 14 amino acids. CDR1 and CDR2 (germline): KGHSH, LQKENI. V was pared by 5 bases and J by 0 bases, with 10 bases between. CDR3 sequence: CASSADSLNTEAFF. In nucleotides, the CDR3 is TGTGCCAGCTCAGCCGACTCACTGAACACTGAAGCTTTCTTT. The full variable domain, rest sourced from reference TRBV18 and TRBJ1-1, is NAGVMQNPRHLVRRRGQEARLRCSPMKGHSHVYWYRQLPEEGLKFMVYLQKENIIDESGMPKERFSAEFPKEGPSILRIQQVVRGDSAAYFCASSADSLNTEAFFGQGTRLTVV.

The sample holds one count of this clone. The chain joins TRBV5-1 to TRBJ1-2, with a weak D call TRBD1 (5 bases). Deletions cut 4 bases from V and 9 bases from J, with 19 bases between. The germline CDR1 and CDR2 sequences are SGHRS and YFSETQ. CDR3 length: 14 residues. The chain's CDR3 is CASSLVFIGASYTF. The CDR3 DNA reads as TGCGCCAGCAGCCTAGTATTCATCGGGGCCAGCTACACCTTC.

CDR3: CASSLVLPAMETQYF. CDR3 coding DNA: TGTGCCAGCAGCTTAGTCCTGCCTGCTATGGAGACCCAGTACTTC. V usage is TRBV7-2 and J usage is TRBJ2-5; the D is unclear. The germline V and J ends were trimmed by 1 base and 5 bases, with 14 bases remaining between them. The CDR3 sequence is 15 residues long. The germline CDR1 and CDR2 sequences are SGHTA and FQGNSA.